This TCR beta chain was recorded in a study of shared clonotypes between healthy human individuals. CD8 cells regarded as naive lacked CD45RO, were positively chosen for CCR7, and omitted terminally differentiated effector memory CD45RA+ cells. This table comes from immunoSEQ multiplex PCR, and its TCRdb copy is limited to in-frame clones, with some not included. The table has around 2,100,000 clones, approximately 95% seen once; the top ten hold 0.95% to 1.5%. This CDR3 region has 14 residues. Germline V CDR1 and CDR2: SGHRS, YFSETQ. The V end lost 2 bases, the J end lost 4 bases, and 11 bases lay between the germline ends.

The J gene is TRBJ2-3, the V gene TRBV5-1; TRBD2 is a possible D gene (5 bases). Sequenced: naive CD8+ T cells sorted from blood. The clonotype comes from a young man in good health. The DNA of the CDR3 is TGCGCCAGCAGCTTTGACTCCGGGGCAGATACGCAGTATTTT. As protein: CASSFDSGADTQYF. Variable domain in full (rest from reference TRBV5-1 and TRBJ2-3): KAGVTQTPRYLIKTRGQQVTLSCSPISGHRSVSWYQQTPGQGLQFLFEYFSETQRNKGNFPGRFSGRQFSNSRSEMNVSTLELGDSALYLCASSFDSGADTQYFGPGTRLTVL.